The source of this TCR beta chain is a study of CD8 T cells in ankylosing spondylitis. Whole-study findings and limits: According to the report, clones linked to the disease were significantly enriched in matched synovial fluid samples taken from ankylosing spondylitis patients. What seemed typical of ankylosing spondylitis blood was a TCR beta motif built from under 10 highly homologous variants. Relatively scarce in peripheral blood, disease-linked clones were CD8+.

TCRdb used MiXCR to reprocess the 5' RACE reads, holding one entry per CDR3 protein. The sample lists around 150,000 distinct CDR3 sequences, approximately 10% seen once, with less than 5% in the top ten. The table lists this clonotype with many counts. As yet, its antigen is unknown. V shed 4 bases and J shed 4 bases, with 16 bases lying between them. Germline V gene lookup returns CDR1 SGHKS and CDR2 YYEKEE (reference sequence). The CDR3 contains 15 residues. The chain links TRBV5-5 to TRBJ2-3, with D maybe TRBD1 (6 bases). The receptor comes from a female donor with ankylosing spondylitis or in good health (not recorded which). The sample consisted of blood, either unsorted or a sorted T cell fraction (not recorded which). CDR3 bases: TGTGCCAGCAGCCTTCGACAGGTAACGGCAGATACGCAGTATTTT. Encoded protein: CASSLRQVTADTQYF. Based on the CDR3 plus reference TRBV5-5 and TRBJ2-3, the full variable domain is DAGVTQSPTHLIKTRGQQVTLRCSPISGHKSVSWYQQVLGQGPQFIFQYYEKEERGRGNFPDRFSARQFPNYSSELNVNALLLGDSALYLCASSLRQVTADTQYFGPGTRLTVL.